Below are 7 T cell receptor beta chains sequenced from a single sample in a study of T cells in Graves' hyperthyroidism and ophthalmopathy. What was amplified from RNA transcripts were TCR beta CDR3 regions. The study used the HTBI primer set for a first-round RT-PCR of the TCR CDR3. TCRdb recomputed calls from the multiplex PCR reads with MiXCR, one row per CDR3 protein. Among hundreds of thousands of distinct CDR3 sequences listed, approximately 40% were seen once. The sequenced sample consisted of blood. These receptors were obtained from a young man with Graves' hyperthyroidism.

A remark on this clonotype: This is likely a read error, given that the CDR3 carries no conserved phenylalanine or tryptophan at its end. This chain joins TRBV10-1 and TRBJ1-1; weak D call: TRBD1 (5 bases). Per germline, CDR1 WNHNN and CDR2 SYGVQD (reference sequence). The CDR3 length is 13 residues. Trimming removed 7 bases at V and 4 bases at J, with 13 bases between. The CDR3: CASTRGPGTEAFL. The CDR3 nucleotides read TGCGCCAGCACGAGGGGACCAGGCACTGAAGCTTTCTTA.

In this sample, this clonotype turned up many times. V gene TRBV4-3 combines with J gene TRBJ1-6; TRBD1 matches at 7 bases. Losses at the gene ends were 4 bases for V and 8 bases for J; bases not matched to a gene: 5. The CDR3 runs to 14 residues. Germline CDR1 is LGHNA and CDR2 is YSLEER. The CDR3 sequence is CASSLDRDDSPLHF. CDR3 nucleotide sequence: TGCGCCAGCAGCCTAGACAGGGATGATTCACCCCTCCACTTT.

The CDR3 bases are TGCAGCGTTGCAGCGTTTGCGGGAAGCACAGATACGCAGTATTTT. It yields the protein CSVAAFAGSTDTQYF. The V call is TRBV29-1, the J call TRBJ2-3, with D possibly being TRBD2 (6 bases). Between the trimmed V and J ends, which lost 4 bases and 0 bases, there was a span of 14 bases. The CDR3 is 15 residues long. Germline V gene data show CDR1 as SQVTM and CDR2 as ANQGSEA.

At least ten counts were recorded for this clonotype. The gene calls are TRBV24-1 and TRBJ1-3; 7 bases are shared with TRBD1. This CDR3 comprises 13 residues. The germline V gene encodes CDR1 KGHDR and CDR2 SFDVKD. J lost 2 bases, V lost 9 bases, and 3 bases had no gene match. CDR3 sequence reads: CATWTGTGNTIYF. CDR3 coding DNA: TGTGCCACCTGGACAGGCACTGGAAACACCATATATTTT.

This clonotype has just a few counts. J is TRBJ1-5 and V is TRBV9; TRBD1 aligns across 10 bases. This CDR3 is 15 amino acids long. Germline CDR1 and CDR2: SGDLS and YYNGEE. Losses at the gene ends were 2 bases for V and 7 bases for J; bases not matched to a gene: 6. This CDR3 reads CASSVGTGERQPQHF. CDR3 DNA sequence: TGTGCCAGCAGCGTCGGGACAGGGGAGAGGCAGCCCCAGCATTTT.

This clonotype was counted at least ten times. This chain uses TRBV29-1 with TRBJ1-2; D may be TRBD1 (6 bases). Trimming took off 5 bases at V and 7 bases at J, with 14 bases between the two ends. Germline-derived CDR1 and CDR2 are SQVTM and ANQGSEA. The CDR3 sequence is 12 residues long. The CDR3 sequence: CSVMGGGIGYTF. In DNA form, the CDR3 reads TGCAGCGTTATGGGCGGGGGCATTGGCTACACCTTC.

The rearrangement links TRBV5-5 to TRBJ2-7; TRBD1 might be the D (6 bases). Trimming took 1 base from V and 2 from J, leaving 10 bases between them. CDR1 and CDR2 (germline): SGHKS, YYEKEE (reference sequence). This CDR3 is 14 amino acids long. CDR3: CASSLRDNTYEQYF. The DNA of the CDR3 is TGTGCCAGCAGCTTGAGGGACAACACCTACGAGCAGTACTTC.